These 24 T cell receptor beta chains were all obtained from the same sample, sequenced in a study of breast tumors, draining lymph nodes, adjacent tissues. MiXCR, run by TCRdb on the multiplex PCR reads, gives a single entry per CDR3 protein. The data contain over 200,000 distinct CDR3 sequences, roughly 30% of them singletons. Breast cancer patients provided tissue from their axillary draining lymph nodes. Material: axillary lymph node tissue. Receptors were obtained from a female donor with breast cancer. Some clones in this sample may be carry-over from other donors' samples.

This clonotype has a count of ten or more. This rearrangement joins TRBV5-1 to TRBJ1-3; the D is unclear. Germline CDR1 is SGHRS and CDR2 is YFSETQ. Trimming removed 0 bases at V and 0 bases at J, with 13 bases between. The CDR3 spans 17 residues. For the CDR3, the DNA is TGCGCCAGCAGCTTGGGTAGTGGTCGCCTCTCTGGAAACACCATATATTTT. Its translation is CASSLGSGRLSGNTIYF.

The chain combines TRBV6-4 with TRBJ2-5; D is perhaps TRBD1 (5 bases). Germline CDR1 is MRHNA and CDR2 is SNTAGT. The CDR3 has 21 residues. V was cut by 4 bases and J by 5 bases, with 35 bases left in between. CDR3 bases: TGTGCCAGCAGTGCCAATCTTACGTCTTTTCGGACACCCAAAGATCAGGAGACCCAGTACTTC. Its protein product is CASSANLTSFRTPKDQETQYF.

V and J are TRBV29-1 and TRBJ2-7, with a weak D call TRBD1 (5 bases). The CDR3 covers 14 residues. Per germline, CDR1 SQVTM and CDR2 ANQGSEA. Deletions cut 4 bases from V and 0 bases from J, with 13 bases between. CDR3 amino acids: CSVVEQANSYEQYF. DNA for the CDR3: TGCAGCGTTGTCGAACAGGCCAACTCCTACGAGCAGTACTTC.

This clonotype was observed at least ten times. The CDR3 nucleotides are TGTGCCAGCAGTGACAACAGGGCTCGAGTTGGCTACACCTTC. Translating gives CASSDNRARVGYTF. This chain connects TRBV2 to TRBJ1-2; D is perhaps TRBD1 (6 bases). The CDR3 consists of 14 residues. Germline V CDR1 and CDR2: SNHLY, FYNNEI. Trimming cost V 3 bases and J 7 bases, with 15 bases left between them.

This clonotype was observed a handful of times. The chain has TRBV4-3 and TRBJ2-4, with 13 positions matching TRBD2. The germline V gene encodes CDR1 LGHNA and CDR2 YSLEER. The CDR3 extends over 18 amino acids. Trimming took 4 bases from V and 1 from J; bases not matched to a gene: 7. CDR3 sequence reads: CASSPGLAGVVAKNIQYF. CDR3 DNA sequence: TGCGCCAGCAGCCCTGGACTAGCGGGAGTTGTGGCCAAAAACATTCAGTACTTC.

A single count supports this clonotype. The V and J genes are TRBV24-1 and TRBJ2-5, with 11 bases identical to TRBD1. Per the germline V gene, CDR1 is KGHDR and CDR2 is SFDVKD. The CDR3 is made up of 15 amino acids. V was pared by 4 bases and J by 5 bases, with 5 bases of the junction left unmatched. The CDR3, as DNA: TGTGCCACCAGTGACCGGACAGGGGGCAGGGAGACCCAGTACTTC. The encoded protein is CATSDRTGGRETQYF.

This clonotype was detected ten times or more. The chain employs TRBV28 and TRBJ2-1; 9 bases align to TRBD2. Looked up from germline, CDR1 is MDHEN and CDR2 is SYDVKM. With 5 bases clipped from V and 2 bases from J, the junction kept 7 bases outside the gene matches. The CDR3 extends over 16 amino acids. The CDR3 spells CASSPLAGVAYNEQFF. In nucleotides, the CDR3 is TGTGCCAGCAGTCCTTTAGCGGGAGTGGCCTACAATGAGCAGTTCTTC.

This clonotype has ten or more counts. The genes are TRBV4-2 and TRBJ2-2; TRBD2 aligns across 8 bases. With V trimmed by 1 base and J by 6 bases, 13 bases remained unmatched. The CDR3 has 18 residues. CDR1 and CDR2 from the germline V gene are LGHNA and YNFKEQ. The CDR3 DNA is TGTGCCAGCAGCCAAGCGGATACTAGCGGAGTATCCTCCGGGGAGCTGTTTTTT. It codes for CASSQADTSGVSSGELFF.

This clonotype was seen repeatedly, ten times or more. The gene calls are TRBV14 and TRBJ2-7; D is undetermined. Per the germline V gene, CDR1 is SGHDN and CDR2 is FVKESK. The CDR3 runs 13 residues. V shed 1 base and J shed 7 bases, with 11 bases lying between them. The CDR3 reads CASSQVLGREQYF. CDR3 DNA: TGTGCCAGCAGCCAAGTGTTGGGCCGGGAGCAGTACTTC. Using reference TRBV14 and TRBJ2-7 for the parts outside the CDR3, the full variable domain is EAGVTQFPSHSVIEKGQTVTLRCDPISGHDNLYWYRRVMGKEIKFLLHFVKESKQDESGMPNNRFLAERTGGTYSTLKVQPAELEDSGVYFCASSQVLGREQYFGPGTRLTVT.

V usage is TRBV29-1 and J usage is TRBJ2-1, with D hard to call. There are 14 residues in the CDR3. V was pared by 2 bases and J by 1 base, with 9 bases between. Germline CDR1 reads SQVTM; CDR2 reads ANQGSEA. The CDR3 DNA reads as TGCAGCGTTGAATCCGTCTGGTCCTACAATGAGCAGTTCTTC. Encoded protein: CSVESVWSYNEQFF.

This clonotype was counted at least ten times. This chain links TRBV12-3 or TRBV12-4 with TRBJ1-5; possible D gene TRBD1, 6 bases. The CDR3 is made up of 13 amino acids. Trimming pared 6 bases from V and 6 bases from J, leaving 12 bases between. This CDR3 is CASRGGGVQPQHF. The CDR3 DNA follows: TGTGCCAGCAGGGGAGGGGGGGTTCAGCCCCAGCATTTT.

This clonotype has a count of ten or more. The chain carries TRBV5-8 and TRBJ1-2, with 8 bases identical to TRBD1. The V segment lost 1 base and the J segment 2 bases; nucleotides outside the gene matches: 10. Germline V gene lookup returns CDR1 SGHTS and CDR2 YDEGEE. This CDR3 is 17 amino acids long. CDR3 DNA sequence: TGTGCCAGCAGCTTGAGGTACGAGACAGGGGTAAACTATGGCTACACCTTC. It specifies CASSLRYETGVNYGYTF.

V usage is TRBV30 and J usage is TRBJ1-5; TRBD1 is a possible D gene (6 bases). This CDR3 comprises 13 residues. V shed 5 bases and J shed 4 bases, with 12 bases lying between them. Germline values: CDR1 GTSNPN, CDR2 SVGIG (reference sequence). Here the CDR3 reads CAWAGTRNQPQHF. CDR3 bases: TGTGCCTGGGCCGGGACAAGAAATCAGCCCCAGCATTTT.

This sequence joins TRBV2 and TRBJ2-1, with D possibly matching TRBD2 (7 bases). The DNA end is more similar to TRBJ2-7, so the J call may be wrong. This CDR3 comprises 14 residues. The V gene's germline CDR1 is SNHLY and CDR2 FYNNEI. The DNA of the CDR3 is TGTGCCAGCGGGGGGCTAGCGGCCTACAATGCGCAGTACTTC. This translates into CASGGLAAYNAQYF.

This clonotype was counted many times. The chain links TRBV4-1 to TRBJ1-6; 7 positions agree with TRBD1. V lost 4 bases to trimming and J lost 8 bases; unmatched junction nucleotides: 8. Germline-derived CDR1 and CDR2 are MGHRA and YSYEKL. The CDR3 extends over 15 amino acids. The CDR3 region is CASSPRQGPDSPLHF. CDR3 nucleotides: TGCGCCAGCAGCCCGCGACAGGGCCCGGATTCACCCCTCCACTTT.

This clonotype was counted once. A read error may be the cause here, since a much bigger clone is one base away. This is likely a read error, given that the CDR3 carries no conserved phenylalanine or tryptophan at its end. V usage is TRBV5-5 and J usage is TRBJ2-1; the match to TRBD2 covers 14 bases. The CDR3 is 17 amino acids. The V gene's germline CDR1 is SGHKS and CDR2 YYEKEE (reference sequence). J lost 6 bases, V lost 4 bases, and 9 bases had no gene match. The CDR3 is CASSPRATSGRANEQFS. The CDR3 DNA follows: TGTGCCAGCAGCCCTAGAGCGACTAGCGGGAGGGCCAATGAGCAGTTCTCC.

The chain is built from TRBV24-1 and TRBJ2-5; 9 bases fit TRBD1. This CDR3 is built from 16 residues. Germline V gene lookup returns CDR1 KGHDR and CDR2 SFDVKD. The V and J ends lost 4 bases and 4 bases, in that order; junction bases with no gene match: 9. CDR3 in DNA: TGTGCCACCAGTGAGGGACGGACAGGGGATACAGAGACCCAGTACTTC. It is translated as CATSEGRTGDTETQYF.

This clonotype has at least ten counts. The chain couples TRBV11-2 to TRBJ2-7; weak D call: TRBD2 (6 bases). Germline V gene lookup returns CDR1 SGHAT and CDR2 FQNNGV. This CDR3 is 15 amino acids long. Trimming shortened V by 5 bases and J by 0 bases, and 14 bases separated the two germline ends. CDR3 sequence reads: CASSALWRDSYEQYF. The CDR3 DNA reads TGTGCCAGCAGCGCGCTTTGGCGGGACTCCTACGAGCAGTACTTC.

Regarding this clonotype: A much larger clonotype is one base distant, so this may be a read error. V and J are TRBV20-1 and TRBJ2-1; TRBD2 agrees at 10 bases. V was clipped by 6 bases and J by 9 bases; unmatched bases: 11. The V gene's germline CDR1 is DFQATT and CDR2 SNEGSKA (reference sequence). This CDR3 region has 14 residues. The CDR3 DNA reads TGCAGTGCCTTTGGAAGCGGGAGGGAGGCTGAGCAGTTCTTC. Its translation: CSAFGSGREAEQFF.

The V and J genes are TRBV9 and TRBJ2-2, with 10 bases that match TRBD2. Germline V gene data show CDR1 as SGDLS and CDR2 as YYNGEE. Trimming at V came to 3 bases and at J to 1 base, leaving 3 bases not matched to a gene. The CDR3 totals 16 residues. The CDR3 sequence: CASSESSGRNTGELFF. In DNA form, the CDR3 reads TGTGCCAGCAGCGAATCTAGCGGGAGGAACACCGGGGAGCTGTTTTTT.

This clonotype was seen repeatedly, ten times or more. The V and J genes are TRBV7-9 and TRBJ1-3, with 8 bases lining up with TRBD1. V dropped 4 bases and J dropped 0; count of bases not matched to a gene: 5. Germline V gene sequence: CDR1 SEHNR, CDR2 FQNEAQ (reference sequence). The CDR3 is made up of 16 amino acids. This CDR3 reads CASSSQGASSGNTIYF. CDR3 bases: TGTGCCAGCAGCTCCCAGGGGGCCAGCTCTGGAAACACCATATATTTT.

The CDR3 spells CASSLGRADGYTF. CDR3 bases: TGTGCCAGCAGCTTAGGAAGGGCCGACGGCTACACCTTC. The rearrangement uses TRBV7-9 and TRBJ1-2; D unclear. The V end was cut by 1 base, the J end by 8 bases, with 11 bases between. The CDR3 has 13 residues. Per the germline V gene, CDR1 is SEHNR and CDR2 is FQNEAQ (reference sequence).

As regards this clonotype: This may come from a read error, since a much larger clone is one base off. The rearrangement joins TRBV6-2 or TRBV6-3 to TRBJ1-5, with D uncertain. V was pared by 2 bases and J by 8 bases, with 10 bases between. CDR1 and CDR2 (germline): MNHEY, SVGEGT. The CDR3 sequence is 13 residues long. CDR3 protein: CASSYPFTEPQHF. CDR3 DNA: TGTGCCAGCAGTTACCCGTTCACAGAGCCCCAGCATTTT.

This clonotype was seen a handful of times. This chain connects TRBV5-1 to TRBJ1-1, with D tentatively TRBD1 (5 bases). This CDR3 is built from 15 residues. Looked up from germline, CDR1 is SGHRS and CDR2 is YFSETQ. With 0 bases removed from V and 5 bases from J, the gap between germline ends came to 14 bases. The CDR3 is CASSLVQGGGTEAFF. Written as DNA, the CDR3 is TGCGCCAGCAGCTTGGTCCAGGGCGGAGGGACTGAAGCTTTCTTT.